At least ten counts were recorded for the clone carrying this T cell receptor beta chain. Its specificity is unknown. This library used approximately 370 ng RNA and molecular barcoded adaptors spanning alpha/delta and beta/gamma chains. TCRdb reprocessed the reads via MiXCR and lists one record per CDR3 protein. The sample lists tens of thousands of distinct CDR3 sequences, about 12% seen once, with approximately 34% in the top ten. The data are from a study of read filtering for tumor transcriptome and immune sequencing. For the study at large: R-ISS stage counts were 8 or 9 for I, about 15 for II, 6 or 7 for III. Study-level results: The CD138-negative fraction was mixed bone marrow immune cells, not pure T cells.

The source is a donor aged 40 or over with multiple myeloma. Sequenced: a population of CD138-negative cells sorted from bone marrow.

The CDR3 bases are TGCAGTGCTAGAGGGACAGGGGGGAACGCTTTCTTT. Its translation: CSARGTGGNAFF. The rearrangement uses TRBV20-1 and TRBJ1-6, with TRBD1 identical over 10 bases. The J call is in doubt because the DNA end fits TRBJ1-1 better. This CDR3 region has 12 residues. The germline CDR1 and CDR2 sequences are DFQATT and SNEGSKA (reference sequence).